The source of this T cell receptor beta chain is a study of shared clonotypes between healthy human individuals. The CDR3 has 15 amino acids. Trimming took 0 bases from V and 8 from J, leaving 13 bases between them. CDR1 and CDR2 (germline): LNHNV, YYDKDF (reference sequence). Assay: immunoSEQ multiplex PCR; the TCRdb copy retains only in-frame clones and omits some. This sample has approximately 500,000 clones, with 60% to 80% found just once. The chain is built from TRBV15 and TRBJ1-4, with unresolved D. Sequenced input: PBMCs. This clonotype originated in a woman aged 40 to 49 in good health. Some clones in this sample may be carry-over from other donors' samples. This chain's CDR3 is CATSRDPLRREKLFF. CDR3 bases: TGTGCCACCAGCAGAGATCCCCTCAGAAGGGAAAAACTGTTTTTT. The whole variable domain, filled in from reference TRBV15 and TRBJ1-4, reads DAMVIQNPRYQVTQFGKPVTLSCSQTLNHNVMYWYQQKSSQAPKLLFHYYDKDFNNEADTPDNFQSRRPNTSFCFLDIRSPGLGDTAMYLCATSRDPLRREKLFFGSGTQLSVL.